This T cell receptor (beta chain) was profiled in a study of T-cell reconstitution after alpha-beta-depleted transplantation in children. TCRbeta library preparation incorporated unique molecular identifiers. TCRdb re-called the PCR reads with MiXCR, one entry per CDR3 protein. The table shows hundreds of thousands of distinct CDR3 sequences, with approximately 13% occurring only once. The germline V gene encodes CDR1 SQVTM and CDR2 ANQGSEA. The CDR3 is 12 residues long. V shed 5 bases, J shed 2 bases, and the junction held 3 bases outside the gene matches. The clonotype was recovered from a male patient aged 5 to 17 who had a stem cell transplant for acute myeloid leukemia, so the T cells may come from the graft donor. The chain links TRBV29-1 to TRBJ2-7, with 7 bases aligning to TRBD1. Sequenced here: PBMCs, mostly from graft donor cells, sampled 360 days after TCRalphabeta/CD19-depleted stem cell transplant. Written as DNA, the CDR3 is TGCAGCGTTAAGACAGGGACCTACGAGCAGTACTTC. Translated: CSVKTGTYEQYF.